This T cell receptor beta chain was sequenced during a study of T cell responses to AZD1222 COVID-19 vaccine. To note about this clone: What it binds is not known.

Study findings and constraints: Repertoires were collected only later (after the peak T cell response had occurred). Most donors were white British and more were female, and clonal diversity was possibly underestimated.

Trimming cost V 5 bases and J 3 bases, with 19 bases left between them. The V gene's germline CDR1 is MNHEY and CDR2 SVGEGT. CDR3 length: 16 residues. Clones were read by immunoSEQ multiplex PCR, and TCRdb kept only the in-frame ones, dropping some. The sample includes 100,000 to 150,000 clones, around 90% of them seen just once. The V and J genes are TRBV6-2 or TRBV6-3 and TRBJ1-1; weak D call: TRBD1 (5 bases). The sequences come from peripheral blood, collected on day 0 of AZD1222 vaccination. This clonotype was sampled from an adult in good health. Here the CDR3 DNA reads TGTGCCAGCAGTCCACACCAGGGACGCGGGGACACTGAAGCTTTCTTT. Translating gives CASSPHQGRGDTEAFF.